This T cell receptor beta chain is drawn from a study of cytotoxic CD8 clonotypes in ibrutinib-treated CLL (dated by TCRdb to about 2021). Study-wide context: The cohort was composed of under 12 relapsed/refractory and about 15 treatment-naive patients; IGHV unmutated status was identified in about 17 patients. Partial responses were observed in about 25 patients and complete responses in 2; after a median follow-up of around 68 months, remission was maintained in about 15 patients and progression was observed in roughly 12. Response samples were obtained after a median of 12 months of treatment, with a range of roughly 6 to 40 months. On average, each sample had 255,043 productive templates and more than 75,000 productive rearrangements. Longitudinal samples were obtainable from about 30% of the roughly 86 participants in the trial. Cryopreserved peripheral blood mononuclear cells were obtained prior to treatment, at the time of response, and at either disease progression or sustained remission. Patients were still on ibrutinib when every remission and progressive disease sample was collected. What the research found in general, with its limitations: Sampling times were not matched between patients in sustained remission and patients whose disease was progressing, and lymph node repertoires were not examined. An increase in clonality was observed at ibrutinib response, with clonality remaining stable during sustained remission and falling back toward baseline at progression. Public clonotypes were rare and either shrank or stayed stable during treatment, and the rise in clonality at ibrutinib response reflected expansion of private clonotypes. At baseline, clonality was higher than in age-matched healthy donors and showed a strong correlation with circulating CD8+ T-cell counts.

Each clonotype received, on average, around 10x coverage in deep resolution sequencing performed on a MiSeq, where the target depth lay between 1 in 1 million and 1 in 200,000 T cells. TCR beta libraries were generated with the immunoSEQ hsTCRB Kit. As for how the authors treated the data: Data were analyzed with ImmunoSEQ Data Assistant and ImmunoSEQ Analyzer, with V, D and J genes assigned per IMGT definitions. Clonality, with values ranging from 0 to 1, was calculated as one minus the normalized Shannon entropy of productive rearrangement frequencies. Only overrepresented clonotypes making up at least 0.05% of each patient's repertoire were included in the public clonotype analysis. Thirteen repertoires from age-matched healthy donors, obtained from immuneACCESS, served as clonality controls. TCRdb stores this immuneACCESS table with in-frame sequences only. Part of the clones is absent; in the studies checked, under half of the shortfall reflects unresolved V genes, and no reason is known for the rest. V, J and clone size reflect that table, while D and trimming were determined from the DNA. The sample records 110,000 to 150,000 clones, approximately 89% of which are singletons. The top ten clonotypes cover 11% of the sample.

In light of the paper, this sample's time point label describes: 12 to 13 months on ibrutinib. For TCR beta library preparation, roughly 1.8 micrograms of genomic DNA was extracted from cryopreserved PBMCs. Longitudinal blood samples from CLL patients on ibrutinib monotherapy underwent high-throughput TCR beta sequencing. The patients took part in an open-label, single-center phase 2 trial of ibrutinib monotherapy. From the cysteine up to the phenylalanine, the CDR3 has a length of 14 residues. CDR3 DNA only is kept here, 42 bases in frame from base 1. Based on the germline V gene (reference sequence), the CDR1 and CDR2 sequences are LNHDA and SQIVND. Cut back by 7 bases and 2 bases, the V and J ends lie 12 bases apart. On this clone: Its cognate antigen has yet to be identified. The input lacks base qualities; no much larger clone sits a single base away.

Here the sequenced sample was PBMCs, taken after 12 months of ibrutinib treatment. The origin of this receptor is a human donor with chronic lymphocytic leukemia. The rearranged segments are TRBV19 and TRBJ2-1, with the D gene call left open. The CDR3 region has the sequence CASMLGPPYNEQFF. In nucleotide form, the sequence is TGTGCCAGTATGCTGGGCCCCCCCTACAATGAGCAGTTCTTC.